Following are 14 T cell receptor beta chains from one sample sequenced in a study of blood T cell repertoires in COVID-19. Profiling relied on immunoSEQ multiplex PCR, and the TCRdb table lists in-frame clones only, not all of them. The sample includes roughly 290,000 clones, 85% to 90% seen only once; the top ten take around 0.8%. The sample taken for sequencing was peripheral blood. The receptors derive from a man between 25 and 39 years old with acute or convalescent COVID-19.

This sequence joins TRBV5-6 and TRBJ1-1, with unresolved D. Per germline, CDR1 SGHDT and CDR2 YYEEEE. Trimming cost V 3 bases and J 1 base, with 7 bases left between them. The CDR3 has 13 amino acids. The CDR3 DNA is TGTGCCAGCAGCTCCTATAGGAACACTGAAGCTTTCTTT. Translation: CASSSYRNTEAFF.

The rearrangement joins TRBV5-1 to TRBJ2-7; the D gene is possibly TRBD2 (6 bases). There are 13 residues in the CDR3. The V gene's germline CDR1 is SGHRS and CDR2 YFSETQ. V dropped 1 base and J dropped 6 bases, with 11 bases sitting between them. CDR3 protein: CASSLMLGGEQYF. CDR3 sequence (DNA): TGCGCCAGCAGCTTGATGTTGGGGGGCGAGCAGTACTTC.

The gene calls are TRBV11-2 and TRBJ2-1; D not resolved. This CDR3 is built from 15 residues. The germline V gene has CDR1 SGHAT and CDR2 FQNNGV. V lost 0 bases and J lost 5, with 11 bases in between. CDR3 sequence reads: CASSLEGGRNNEQFF. Here the CDR3 DNA reads TGTGCCAGCAGCTTAGAAGGTGGCAGGAACAATGAGCAGTTCTTC.

The rearrangement uses TRBV7-6 and TRBJ1-5; 7 bases agree with TRBD1. The length of the CDR3 is 16 residues. From germline, CDR1 is SGHVS and CDR2 FNYEAQ. V shed 5 bases and J 0 bases; nucleotides not matched to a gene: 7. The CDR3 loop is CASSPNRGDSNQPQHF. The CDR3 region has the DNA TGTGCCAGCAGCCCCAACAGGGGAGATAGCAATCAGCCCCAGCATTTT.

This chain joins TRBV28 and TRBJ1-2; D gene unclear. Germline V lookup: CDR1 MDHEN, CDR2 SYDVKM. With 5 bases removed from V and 3 bases from J, the gap between germline ends came to 7 bases. This CDR3 is 12 amino acids long. The CDR3 spells CASSPFYYGYTF. CDR3 nucleotide sequence: TGTGCCAGCAGTCCCTTTTACTATGGCTACACCTTC.

The chain combines TRBV12-5 with TRBJ2-5; TRBD2 agrees at 9 bases. Germline CDR1 reads LGHNT; CDR2 reads FRNRAP. The V gene end was trimmed by 4 bases and the J gene end by 1 base; junction bases not matched to a gene: 10. The CDR3 length is 17 residues. DNA for the CDR3: TGTGCTAGTGGTTCCCCTTTAGCGGGGGACCGCCAAGAGACCCAGTACTTC. Translated: CASGSPLAGDRQETQYF. The full variable domain, with the rest looked up from reference TRBV12-5 and TRBJ2-5, is DARVTQTPRHKVTEMGQEVTMRCQPILGHNTVFWYRQTMMQGLELLAYFRNRAPLDDSGMPKDRFSAEMPDATLATLKIQPSEPRDSAVYFCASGSPLAGDRQETQYFGPGTRLLVL.

The rearrangement uses TRBV30 and TRBJ1-5; 7 bases line up with TRBD1. V lost 3 bases and J lost 9; bases outside the gene matches: 8. This CDR3 comprises 13 residues. Germline-derived CDR1 and CDR2 are GTSNPN and SVGIG (reference sequence). The CDR3 DNA reads as TGTGCCTGGAGGGGACAGAACTTCGGGCCCCAGCATTTT. Its translation is CAWRGQNFGPQHF.

V usage is TRBV5-1 and J usage is TRBJ1-4, with D uncertain. Germline V lookup: CDR1 SGHRS, CDR2 YFSETQ. V lost 0 bases, J lost 6 bases, and 9 bases lay in between. The CDR3 is made up of 14 amino acids. The CDR3 is CASSLDGNDEKLFF. The CDR3 nucleotides read TGCGCCAGCAGCTTGGACGGGAACGATGAAAAACTGTTTTTT.

The chain is built from TRBV24-1 and TRBJ2-2; possible D gene TRBD2, 5 bases. The CDR3 contains 16 residues. Trimming took 2 bases from V and 5 from J, leaving 14 bases between them. Per germline, CDR1 KGHDR and CDR2 SFDVKD. The CDR3, as DNA: TGTGCCACCAGTGATTCGTACCCGGGGTCAACCGGGGAGCTGTTTTTT. As protein: CATSDSYPGSTGELFF.

The chain couples TRBV6-5 to TRBJ1-1; no definite D call. Germline CDR1 MNHEY, CDR2 SVGAGI. This CDR3 spans 12 amino acids. Between the trimmed V and J ends, which lost 5 bases and 8 bases, there was a span of 12 bases. The CDR3: CASSPSRREAFF. The CDR3 nucleotides are TGTGCCAGCAGTCCAAGTCGCAGGGAAGCTTTCTTT.

This chain joins TRBV7-2 and TRBJ2-7; 14 nucleotides agree with TRBD2. The CDR3 runs to 18 residues. After removal of 1 base from V and 3 bases from J, the junction contained 8 bases not matched to a gene. CDR1 is SGHTA and CDR2 is FQGNSA in the germline V gene. The CDR3: CASSLGPTGTSGSYEQYF. The DNA of the CDR3 is TGTGCCAGCAGCTTAGGACCGACAGGGACTAGCGGGAGCTACGAGCAGTACTTC.

The rearrangement joins TRBV7-2 to TRBJ2-5, with 8 bases that match TRBD2. J gave up 5 bases and V 5 bases, and 10 bases lay outside the gene matches. The CDR3 has 15 residues. Germline V lookup: CDR1 SGHTA, CDR2 FQGNSA. CDR3 loop: CASSPVAGTSETQYF. The CDR3 nucleotides read TGTGCCAGCAGCCCCGTAGCGGGAACTTCGGAGACCCAGTACTTC.

V and J are TRBV5-8 and TRBJ1-1, with 8 positions matching TRBD1. CDR1 and CDR2 from the germline V gene are SGHTS and YDEGEE. The CDR3 consists of 15 residues. Germline trimming cut 2 bases from V and 1 base from J; bases unmatched to any gene: 4. The CDR3 loop reads CASSLGQGGNTEAFF. Here the CDR3 DNA reads TGTGCCAGCAGCTTAGGACAGGGAGGGAACACTGAAGCTTTCTTT.

This chain joins TRBV3-1 (or the pseudogene TRBV3-2) and TRBJ2-3, with 8 bases fitting TRBD1. The CDR3 runs 14 residues. J gave up 6 bases and V 1 base, and 3 bases lay outside the gene matches. The germline CDR1 and CDR2 sequences are LGHDT and YNNKEL (reference sequence). CDR3 in DNA: TGTGCCAGCAGCCAAGCCCAGGGGGCCGATACGCAGTATTTT. It codes for CASSQAQGADTQYF.